A single sample gave rise to the 17 T cell receptor beta chains below, sequenced in a study of cytomegalovirus exposure and HLA in healthy donors. A multiplex PCR was run with 60 Vbeta primers and 13 Jbeta primers. Generated by immunoSEQ multiplex PCR, the TCRdb table keeps only in-frame clones and is missing some. The sample holds some 130,000 clones, approximately 80% seen once. Material for sequencing was PBMCs. The receptors come from a female donor in good health and CMV-seronegative.

The J gene is TRBJ2-7, the V gene TRBV7-9; 11 bases agree with TRBD2. In germline, CDR1 is SEHNR, CDR2 FQNEAQ (reference sequence). Germline trimming cut 5 bases from V and 2 bases from J; bases unmatched to any gene: 5. CDR3 length: 15 residues. DNA for the CDR3: TGTGCCAGCAGCGCAGCACTAGCGGGAGCCTACGAGCAGTACTTC. It codes for CASSAALAGAYEQYF.

This clone has only a few counts. This chain connects TRBV7-3 to TRBJ2-2; maybe TRBD1 (6 bases). Germline CDR1 is SGHTA and CDR2 is FQGTGA. This CDR3 spans 14 amino acids. V was pared by 5 bases and J by 8 bases, with 15 bases between. The CDR3 loop reads CASSPNRVGGELFF. The CDR3 DNA sequence: TGTGCCAGCAGCCCCAACAGGGTAGGGGGGGAGCTGTTTTTT.

This clone came up a few times. CDR3 bases: TGTGCCAGCAGCGTAGAGGCAGGGGCCAAAGCTTTCTTT. Encoded protein: CASSVEAGAKAFF. The gene calls are TRBV9 and TRBJ1-1; TRBD1 is a possible D gene (6 bases). The CDR3 consists of 13 residues. Trimming took off 0 bases at V and 9 bases at J, with 12 bases between the two ends. CDR1 SGDLS and CDR2 YYNGEE come from the germline V gene.

This chain uses TRBV6-1 with TRBJ2-1; D unclear. This CDR3 region has 14 residues. Trimming removed 6 bases at V and 0 bases at J, with 9 bases between. The V gene's germline CDR1 is MNHNS and CDR2 SASEGT. This CDR3 is CASSLRSSYNEQFF. The CDR3 DNA is TGTGCCAGCAGCCTACGTTCCTCCTACAATGAGCAGTTCTTC.

The chain uses TRBV4-3 and TRBJ2-3, with a possible D match to TRBD1 (5 bases). Germline CDR1 reads LGHNA; CDR2 reads YSLEER. The length of the CDR3 is 13 residues. V was cut by 6 bases and J by 2 bases, with 9 bases left in between. CDR3 DNA: TGCGCCAGCAGACCAGGGCTCACAGATACGCAGTATTTT. This sequence encodes CASRPGLTDTQYF.

The genes are TRBV5-1 and TRBJ2-3; the match to TRBD2 covers 9 bases. CDR1 and CDR2 from the germline V gene are SGHRS and YFSETQ. The CDR3 totals 13 residues. The V gene end was trimmed by 5 bases and the J gene end by 6 bases; junction bases not matched to a gene: 4. CDR3 in amino acids: CASSPTSGDTQYF. The CDR3, as DNA: TGCGCCAGCAGTCCAACTAGCGGGGATACGCAGTATTTT. The whole variable domain, remainder taken from reference TRBV5-1 and TRBJ2-3, is KAGVTQTPRYLIKTRGQQVTLSCSPISGHRSVSWYQQTPGQGLQFLFEYFSETQRNKGNFPGRFSGRQFSNSRSEMNVSTLELGDSALYLCASSPTSGDTQYFGPGTRLTVL.

The chain is built from TRBV5-1 and TRBJ2-7, with D possibly TRBD2 on 5 matching bases. With 4 bases removed from V and 2 bases from J, the gap between germline ends came to 13 bases. CDR1 SGHRS and CDR2 YFSETQ come from the germline V gene. CDR3 length equals 14 residues. CDR3 in DNA: TGCGCCAGCAGCCTCCTTGGAGGTGCCTACGAGCAGTACTTC. It translates to CASSLLGGAYEQYF. The full variable domain, in which reference TRBV5-1 and TRBJ2-7 provide the parts outside the CDR3, is KAGVTQTPRYLIKTRGQQVTLSCSPISGHRSVSWYQQTPGQGLQFLFEYFSETQRNKGNFPGRFSGRQFSNSRSEMNVSTLELGDSALYLCASSLLGGAYEQYFGPGTRLTVT.

The genes are TRBV4-2 and TRBJ1-1; 11 bases fit TRBD1. From germline, CDR1 is LGHNA and CDR2 YNFKEQ. J lost 0 bases, V lost 4 bases, and 4 bases had no gene match. The CDR3 is 16 residues long. The CDR3 loop reads CASSRGTGGMNTEAFF. CDR3 nucleotide sequence: TGTGCCAGCAGCCGGGGGACAGGGGGTATGAACACTGAAGCTTTCTTT.

The gene calls are TRBV15 and TRBJ1-5; D unclear. V lost 1 base, J lost 0 bases, and 7 bases lay in between. CDR3 length: 15 amino acids. Germline V lookup: CDR1 LNHNV, CDR2 YYDKDF (reference sequence). CDR3 in DNA: TGTGCCACCAGCAGAGCGGGGAGTAGCAATCAGCCCCAGCATTTT. This gives the protein CATSRAGSSNQPQHF. The full variable domain, in which reference TRBV15 and TRBJ1-5 provide the parts outside the CDR3, is DAMVIQNPRYQVTQFGKPVTLSCSQTLNHNVMYWYQQKSSQAPKLLFHYYDKDFNNEADTPDNFQSRRPNTSFCFLDIRSPGLGDTAMYLCATSRAGSSNQPQHFGDGTRLSIL.

The genes are TRBV27 and TRBJ2-6; D is unresolved. The CDR3 length is 14 residues. Germline CDR1 is MNHEY and CDR2 is SMNVEV (reference sequence). V was pared by 7 bases and J by 0 bases, with 7 bases between. The CDR3 sequence: CASKQTSGANVLTF. The CDR3 coding sequence is TGTGCCAGCAAACAAACCTCTGGGGCCAACGTCCTGACTTTC.

This clone was seen only a few times. J is TRBJ1-4 and V is TRBV15, with D perhaps TRBD1 (5 bases). The ends were cut back, 0 bases at V and 4 bases at J, with 9 bases in the middle. From germline, CDR1 is LNHNV and CDR2 YYDKDF (reference sequence). This CDR3 contains 15 residues. The CDR3 reads CATSRDRQGNEKLFF. The CDR3 nucleotides are TGTGCCACCAGCAGAGATCGGCAGGGTAATGAAAAACTGTTTTTT.

V gene TRBV9 combines with J gene TRBJ2-3, with 8 bases identical to TRBD2. V lost 4 bases, J lost 1 base, and 8 bases stayed unmatched. The CDR3 runs 16 residues. CDR1 SGDLS and CDR2 YYNGEE come from the germline V gene. For the CDR3, the DNA is TGTGCCAGCAGCTCCCGGGGGGGTTTGGGCACAGATACGCAGTATTTT. It is translated as CASSSRGGLGTDTQYF.

The rearrangement joins TRBV23-1 to TRBJ2-3, with 7 bases matching TRBD1. TRBV23-1 is given ORF status, its function remaining uncertain. V was clipped by 1 base and J by 2 bases; unmatched bases: 6. The CDR3 spans 16 residues. This CDR3 reads CASSQYEGASTDTQYF. The CDR3 bases are TGCGCCAGCAGTCAATATGAGGGGGCGTCCACAGATACGCAGTATTTT.

The sample holds one count of this clone. The V call is TRBV9, the J call TRBJ2-7; the match to TRBD2 covers 7 bases. J gave up 0 bases and V 3 bases, and 3 bases lay outside the gene matches. Germline lookup yields CDR1 SGDLS and CDR2 YYNGEE. CDR3 length: 14 residues. CDR3 loop: CASSERDYSYEQYF. In nucleotides, the CDR3 is TGTGCCAGCAGCGAACGGGACTACTCCTACGAGCAGTACTTC.

This clone appeared a few times. The chain combines TRBV4-3 with TRBJ2-1, with 13 bases fitting TRBD2. Germline CDR1 LGHNA, CDR2 YSLEER. The CDR3 is 15 residues long. Unmatched junction bases numbered 1, after V lost 1 base and J lost 7 bases. The CDR3 protein is CASSQGTSGRNEQFF. The CDR3 DNA reads TGCGCCAGCAGCCAAGGGACTAGCGGGAGAAATGAGCAGTTCTTC.

J is TRBJ1-6 and V is TRBV7-8; D possibly corresponds to TRBD1 (6 bases). This CDR3 has 14 amino acids. CDR1 is SGHVS and CDR2 is FQNEAQ in the germline V gene. V lost 5 bases, J lost 9 bases, and 14 bases lay in between. CDR3 DNA sequence: TGTGCCAGCAGCCACGACAGGAGGATTTCACCCCTCCACTTT. Protein: CASSHDRRISPLHF. The full variable domain, completed using reference TRBV7-8 and TRBJ1-6, is GAGVSQSPRYKVAKRGQDVALRCDPISGHVSLFWYQQALGQGPEFLTYFQNEAQLDKSGLPSDRFFAERPEGSVSTLKIQRTQQEDSAVYLCASSHDRRISPLHFGNGTRLTVT.

The V call is TRBV7-2, the J call TRBJ2-7; 7 bases align to TRBD1. The CDR3 sequence is 15 residues long. V trimming: 3 bases; J trimming: 2 bases; junction bases outside the gene matches: 7. Looked up from germline, CDR1 is SGHTA and CDR2 is FQGNSA. The CDR3 region has the DNA TGTGCCAGCAGCTTCGGCTTGGGACAGACCTACGAGCAGTACTTC. Translated: CASSFGLGQTYEQYF.